This T cell receptor beta chain was captured by sequencing in a study of T cell responses to AZD1222 COVID-19 vaccine. A word on this clone: Its antigen is still unknown.

The V gene's germline CDR1 is SGHTA and CDR2 FQGNSA. V was clipped by 4 bases and J by 2 bases; unmatched bases: 2. This CDR3 region has 14 residues. General observations from the study: Repertoire samples came only from after the peak T cell response.

Clones were sequenced by immunoSEQ multiplex PCR, and TCRdb holds only the in-frame ones, with some missing. The sample records around 160,000 clones, 82% being singletons. The chain combines TRBV7-2 with TRBJ2-1; 7 bases fit TRBD2. The TCR was taken from an adult in good health. The sequenced sample was peripheral blood, obtained on day 0 of MenACWY control vaccination. CDR3: CASSSGGTYNEQFF. The CDR3 nucleotides are TGTGCCAGCAGCTCGGGGGGAACCTACAATGAGCAGTTCTTC.